This TCR beta chain was retrieved from a study of neurological immune-mediated disorders. Findings of the study overall: HTLV-1-associated myelopathy led in TCR clonal expansion, while multiple sclerosis ranked lowest, below healthy controls. Expanded clones shared no identical CDR3 amino acid sequences across subjects, which suggested private TCR-beta repertoires in all groups.

At least ten counts were recorded for this clonotype. Its specificity is not known. Germline values: CDR1 LGHDT, CDR2 YNNKEL (reference sequence). The CDR3 loop spans 16 amino acids. Trimming removed 4 bases at V and 2 bases at J, with 14 bases between. Unsorted libraries used 2 million PBMCs kept at -80 degrees C. As for the cDNA, it was generated by 5'RACE with 10-nucleotide random UMIs. TCRdb re-called the 5' RACE reads through MiXCR, storing one row per CDR3 protein. The data hold 65,000 to 80,000 distinct CDR3 sequences, with 15% to 20% observed a single time. The sequenced sample consisted of PBMCs. The TCR originated in a woman in her forties in good health. This chain connects TRBV3-1 to TRBJ1-4; D is perhaps TRBD1 (5 bases). The DNA of the CDR3 is TGTGCCAGCAGCCCCCGAGGGGAGTGGACTAATGAAAAACTGTTTTTT. Translation gives CASSPRGEWTNEKLFF.